The present TCR beta chain was sequenced within a study of blood T cell repertoires in COVID-19. Methods used by the authors: Amplification with reference gene primers provided the estimates of nucleated cell counts. The protocol was immunoSEQ multiplex PCR, while the TCRdb copy is restricted to in-frame clones and leaves out a portion. V and J calls and clone size are as listed in that table; D and trimming were resolved from the DNA. Altogether over 45,000 clones are present, over 80% being singletons, with the ten largest covering about 59%. Sequencing was performed on peripheral blood. The TCR was taken from a man in his sixties or seventies with acute or convalescent COVID-19.

The CDR3 coding sequence is TGTGCCAGTAAGGACAGGGTCGGGGGCACAGATACGCAGTATTTT. The encoded protein is CASKDRVGGTDTQYF. The V call is TRBV19, the J call TRBJ2-3; TRBD1 matches 8 bases. V shed 7 bases, J shed 1 base, and the junction held 7 bases outside the gene matches. The CDR3 is 15 amino acids. The germline V gene has CDR1 LNHDA and CDR2 SQIVND (reference sequence).